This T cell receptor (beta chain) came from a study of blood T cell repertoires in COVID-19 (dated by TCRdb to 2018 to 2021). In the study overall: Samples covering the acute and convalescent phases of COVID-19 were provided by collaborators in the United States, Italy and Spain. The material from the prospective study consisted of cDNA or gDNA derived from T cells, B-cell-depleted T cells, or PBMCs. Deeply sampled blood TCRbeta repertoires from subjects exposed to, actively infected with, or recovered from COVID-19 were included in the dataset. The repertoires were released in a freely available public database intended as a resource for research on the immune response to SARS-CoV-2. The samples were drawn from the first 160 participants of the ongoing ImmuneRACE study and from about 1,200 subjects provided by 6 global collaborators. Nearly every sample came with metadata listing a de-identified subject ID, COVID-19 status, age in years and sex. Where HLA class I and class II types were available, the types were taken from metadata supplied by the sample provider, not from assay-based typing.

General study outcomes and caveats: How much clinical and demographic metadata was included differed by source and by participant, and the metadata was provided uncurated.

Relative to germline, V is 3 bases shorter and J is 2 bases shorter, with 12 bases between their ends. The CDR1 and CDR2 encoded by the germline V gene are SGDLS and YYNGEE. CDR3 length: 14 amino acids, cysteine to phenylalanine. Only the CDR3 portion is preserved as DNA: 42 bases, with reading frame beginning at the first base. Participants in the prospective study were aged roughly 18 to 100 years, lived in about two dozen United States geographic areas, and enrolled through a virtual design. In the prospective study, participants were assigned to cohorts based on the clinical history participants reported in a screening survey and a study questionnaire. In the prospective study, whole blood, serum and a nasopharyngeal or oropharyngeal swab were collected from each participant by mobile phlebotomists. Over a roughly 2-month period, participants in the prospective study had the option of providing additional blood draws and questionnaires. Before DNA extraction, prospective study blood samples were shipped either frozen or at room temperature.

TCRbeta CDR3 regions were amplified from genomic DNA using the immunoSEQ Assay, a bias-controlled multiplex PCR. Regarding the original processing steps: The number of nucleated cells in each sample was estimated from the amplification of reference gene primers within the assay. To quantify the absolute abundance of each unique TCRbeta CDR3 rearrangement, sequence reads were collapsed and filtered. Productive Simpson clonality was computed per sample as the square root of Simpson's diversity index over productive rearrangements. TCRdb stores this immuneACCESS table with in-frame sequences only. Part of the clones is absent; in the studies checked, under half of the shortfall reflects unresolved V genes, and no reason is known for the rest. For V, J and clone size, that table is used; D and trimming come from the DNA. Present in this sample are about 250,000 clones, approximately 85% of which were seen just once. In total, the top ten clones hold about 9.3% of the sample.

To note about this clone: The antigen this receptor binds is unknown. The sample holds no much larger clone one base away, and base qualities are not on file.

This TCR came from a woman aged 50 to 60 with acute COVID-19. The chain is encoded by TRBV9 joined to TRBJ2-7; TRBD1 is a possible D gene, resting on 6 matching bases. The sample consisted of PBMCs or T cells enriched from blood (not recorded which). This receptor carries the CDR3 CASSAGDTAYEQYF. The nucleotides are TGTGCCAGCAGCGCAGGGGACACAGCCTACGAGCAGTACTTC.